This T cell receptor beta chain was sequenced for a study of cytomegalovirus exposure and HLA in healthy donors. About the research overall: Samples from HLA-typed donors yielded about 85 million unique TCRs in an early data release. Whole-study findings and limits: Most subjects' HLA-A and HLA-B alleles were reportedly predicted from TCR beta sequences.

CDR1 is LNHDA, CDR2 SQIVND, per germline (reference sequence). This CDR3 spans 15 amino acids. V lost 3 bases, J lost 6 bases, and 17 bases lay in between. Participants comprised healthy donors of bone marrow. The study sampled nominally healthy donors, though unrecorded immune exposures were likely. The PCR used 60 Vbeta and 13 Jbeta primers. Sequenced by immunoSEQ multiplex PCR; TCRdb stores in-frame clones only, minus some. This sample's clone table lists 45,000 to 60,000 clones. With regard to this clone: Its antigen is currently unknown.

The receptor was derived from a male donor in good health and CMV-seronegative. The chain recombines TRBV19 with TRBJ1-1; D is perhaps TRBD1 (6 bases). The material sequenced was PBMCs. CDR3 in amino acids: CASSIGGAIYSEAFF. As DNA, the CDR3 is TGTGCCAGTAGTATTGGGGGGGCGATCTACTCTGAAGCTTTCTTT.